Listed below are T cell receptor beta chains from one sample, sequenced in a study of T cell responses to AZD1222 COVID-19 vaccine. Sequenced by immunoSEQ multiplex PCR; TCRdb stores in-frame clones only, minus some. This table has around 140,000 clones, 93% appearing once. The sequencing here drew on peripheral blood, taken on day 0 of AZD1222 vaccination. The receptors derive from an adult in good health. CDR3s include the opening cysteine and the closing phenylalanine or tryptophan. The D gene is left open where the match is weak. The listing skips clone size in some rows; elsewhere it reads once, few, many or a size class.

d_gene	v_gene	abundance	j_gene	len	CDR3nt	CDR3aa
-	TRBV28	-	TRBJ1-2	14	TGTGCCAGCAGTCCTGCCGGGGGGGACTATGGCTACACCTTC	CASSPAGGDYGYTF
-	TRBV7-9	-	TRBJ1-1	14	TGTGCCAGCAGCCCATGGGGGGTGCTAAAAGGAGCTTTCTTT	CASSPWGVLKGAFF
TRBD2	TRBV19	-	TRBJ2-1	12	TGTGCCAGTAGTACGGGGGGACCTGAGCAGTTCTTC	CASSTGGPEQFF
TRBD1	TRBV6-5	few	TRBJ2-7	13	TGTGCCAGCCGGGACAGGGGGCATGTCGAGCAGTACTTC	CASRDRGHVEQYF
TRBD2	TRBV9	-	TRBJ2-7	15	TGTGCCAGCAGCGTTACAGGGACTAGCGCATACGAGCAGTACTTC	CASSVTGTSAYEQYF
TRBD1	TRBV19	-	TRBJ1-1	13	TGTGCCAGTGGATACAGGGGGATAACTGAAGCTTTCTTT	CASGYRGITEAFF
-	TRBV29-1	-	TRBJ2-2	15	TGCAGCGTTGAAGATCTCATTCTCGGATCCGGGGAGCTGTTTTTT	CSVEDLILGSGELFF
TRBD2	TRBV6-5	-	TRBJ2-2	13	TGTGCCAGCAGTACTAGCGGGACCGGGGAGCTGTTTTTT	CASSTSGTGELFF
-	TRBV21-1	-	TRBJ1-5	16	TGTGCCAGCAGCAAAGGCAGGGACAGGGTATATCAGCCCCAGCATTTT	CASSKGRDRVYQPQHF
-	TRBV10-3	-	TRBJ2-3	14	TGTGCCATCAGTGAGGAACAGGGCGCAGATACGCAGTATTTT	CAISEEQGADTQYF
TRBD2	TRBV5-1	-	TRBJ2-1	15	TGCGCCAGCAGCTTTGTAGCGGGGGGCGGGGATGAGCAGTTCTTC	CASSFVAGGGDEQFF
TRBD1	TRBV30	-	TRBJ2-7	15	TGTGCCTGGGAGAGGACAGGTCCTCCGGAGTACGAGCAGTACTTC	CAWERTGPPEYEQYF
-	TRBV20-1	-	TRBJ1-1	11	TGCAGTGCTCATCACAGGTATGAAGCTTTCTTT	CSAHHRYEAFF
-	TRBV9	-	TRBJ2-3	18	TGTGCCAGCAGCGTAGCCTCAGGTGCGGGGGCCAACACAGATACGCAGTATTTT	CASSVASGAGANTDTQYF
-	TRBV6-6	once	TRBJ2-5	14	TGTGCCAGCAGTTTCCCAGCGCCACAAGAGACCCAGTACTTC	CASSFPAPQETQYF
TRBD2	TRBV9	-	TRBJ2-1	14	TGTGCCAGCAGCGTAGCAGCAGGGAGGGATGAGCAGTTCTTC	CASSVAAGRDEQFF
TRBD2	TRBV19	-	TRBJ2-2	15	TGTGCCAGTAGGGCGGGAGGCGGGGGCACCGGGGAGCTGTTTTTT	CASRAGGGGTGELFF
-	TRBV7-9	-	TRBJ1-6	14	TGTGCCAGCAGCTTAACGGCAGAGGGTTCACCCCTCCACTTT	CASSLTAEGSPLHF
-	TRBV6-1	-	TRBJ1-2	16	TGTGCCAGCAGTGAAGCGGGTGGAAAAAGAGGCTATGGCTACACCTTC	CASSEAGGKRGYGYTF
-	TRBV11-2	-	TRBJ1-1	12	TGTGCCAGCAGCTTAGAGTATGGGCACGCTTTCTTT	CASSLEYGHAFF
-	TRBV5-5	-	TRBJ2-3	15	TGTGCCAGCAGCTTGAGGGGACCGGGGACAGATACGCAGTATTTT	CASSLRGPGTDTQYF
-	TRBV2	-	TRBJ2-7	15	TGTGCCAGCAGTGCGACCGCTCTTACAGGGATCGAGCAGTACTTC	CASSATALTGIEQYF
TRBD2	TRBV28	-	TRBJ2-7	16	TGTGCCAGCAGTGCTAGCGGGAGGGCTCTTAGGGACGAGCAGTACTTC	CASSASGRALRDEQYF
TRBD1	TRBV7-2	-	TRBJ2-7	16	TGTGCCAGCAGCGTCCAAGTTGACAGGGCCTCCTACGAGCAGTACTTC	CASSVQVDRASYEQYF
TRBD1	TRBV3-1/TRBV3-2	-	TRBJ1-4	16	TGTGCCAGCAGCCAAGTGCAGGGGGCGCGGGGTGAAAAACTGTTTTTT	CASSQVQGARGEKLFF
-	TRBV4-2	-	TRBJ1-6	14	TGTGCCAGCAGCAGGACAGACAATAATTCACCCCTCCACTTT	CASSRTDNNSPLHF
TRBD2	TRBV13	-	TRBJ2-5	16	TGTGCCAGCAGCTGGGGGACTAGCGGGATTCAAGAGACCCAGTACTTC	CASSWGTSGIQETQYF